This T cell receptor beta chain was documented in a study of early T cells in non-severe SARS-CoV-2 infection. Study information: Chains stayed unpaired after sequencing of bulk RNA from unsorted whole blood.

This clonotype was recorded at least ten times. Its antigen is undetermined. Study-wide findings and caveats: A preference for anti-spike CD8 responses marked VDJdb matching, which missed private and CD4 specificities.

The protocol attached unique molecular identifiers to individual cDNA molecules. TCRdb fed the 5' RACE reads into MiXCR, producing one record per CDR3 protein. The repertoire holds some 80,000 distinct CDR3 sequences, roughly 12% seen once, with about 3% in the top ten. The CDR3 loop spans 12 amino acids. The germline V and J ends were trimmed by 1 base and 7 bases, with 7 bases remaining between them. The sample consisted of whole blood. The rearrangement joins TRBV12-3 or TRBV12-4 to TRBJ1-2; D might be TRBD1 (5 bases). The receptor comes from an adult who was a healthcare worker with PCR-confirmed SARS-CoV-2 infection or an uninfected control (not recorded which). Here the CDR3 reads CASSLVRVGYTF. Here the CDR3 DNA reads TGTGCCAGCAGTTTAGTCAGGGTTGGCTACACCTTC.